The clone carrying this TCR beta chain occurred a few times. Its target is not known. This entry comes from a study of response to subunit inactivated influenza vaccine. Study-wide results and caveats: It was the authors' suggestion that each seasonal influenza vaccination recruits few new T cells.

Via MiXCR, TCRdb re-called the RT-PCR reads, giving one row per CDR3 protein. The sample contains about 780,000 distinct CDR3 sequences, about a fifth of which appear only once. Trimming cost V 0 bases and J 1 base, with 10 bases left between them. CDR3 length: 15 amino acids. Germline-derived CDR1 and CDR2 are DFQATT and SNEGSKA (reference sequence). The sequences come from PBMCs from blood, collected 5 to 6 days after vaccination. The TCR sequence derives from a man over 45 who received an inactivated influenza vaccine. The chain recombines TRBV20-1 with TRBJ1-3, with D unresolved. CDR3 DNA sequence: TGCAGTGCTAGAGATGGTTCGGGATCTGGAAACACCATATATTTT. This codes for CSARDGSGSGNTIYF.